The next 30 T cell receptor beta chains were all read from a single sample in a study of Tregs in tolerant kidney transplant recipients. The table came from immunoSEQ multiplex PCR; TCRdb's copy has only in-frame clones and leaves some out. Recorded here are 50,000 or so clones; the top ten clones represent about 0.82%. This specimen was CD4+ T cells from blood, taken before the transplant. Receptor source: a human donor who received a combined kidney and bone marrow transplant.

Points on this clone: The read halts 3 residues ahead of the CDR3 end, with the missing end drawn from the germline J gene. V and J are TRBV12-5 and TRBJ1-3, with D tentatively TRBD1 (5 bases). V was shortened by 0 bases and J by 3 bases, with 15 bases between the two germline ends. Germline values: CDR1 LGHNT, CDR2 FRNRAP. There are 17 residues in the CDR3. The covered CDR3 bases are TGTGCTAGTGGTTTGGTACGGGCAGGGCCGGATGGAAACACC. Translation gives CASGLVRAGPDGNT. The full CDR3 sequence reads CASGLVRAGPDGNTIYF.

As for this clone: The read falls 3 residues short of the CDR3 end, and the missing part is taken from the germline J gene. The genes are TRBV30 and TRBJ2-2; 12 positions match TRBD2. This CDR3 comprises 15 residues. The germline CDR1 and CDR2 sequences are GTSNPN and SVGIG (reference sequence). V was clipped by 3 bases and J by 5 bases; unmatched bases: 4. The sequenced CDR3 bases are TGTGCCTGGAGGGTTACTAGCGGGGGGACCGGGGAG. Protein product: CAWRVTSGGTGE. The whole CDR3 protein is CAWRVTSGGTGELFF.

Regarding this clone: The sequence runs out 3 residues before the end of the CDR3; the remainder is reconstructed from the germline J gene. This chain joins TRBV18 and TRBJ2-7; TRBD1 matches at 7 bases. V lost 3 bases and J lost 5; bases outside the gene matches: 13. There are 16 residues in the CDR3. Germline CDR1 is KGHSH and CDR2 is LQKENI. This CDR3 is CASSPRPGGSWDEQYF. Partial CDR3 DNA: TGTGCCAGCTCACCCCGCCCAGGGGGATCGTGGGACGAG.

In the case of this clone: Read coverage stops 3 residues before the CDR3 terminus; the germline J gene supplies the remainder. The rearrangement links TRBV18 to TRBJ2-1, with D tentatively TRBD2 (5 bases). CDR1 is KGHSH, CDR2 LQKENI, per germline. The CDR3 length is 16 residues. The V and J ends lost 1 base and 0 bases respectively, with 10 bases between them. The sequenced CDR3 bases are TGTGCCAGCTCACCACGAGCGGCTAGCTCCTACAATGAG. Translating gives CASSPRAASSYNE. The whole CDR3 is CASSPRAASSYNEQFF.

In regard to this clone: Sequencing ends 3 residues short of the CDR3 end; the germline J gene provides the rest. The chain carries TRBV10-1 and TRBJ2-2; 9 bases are a match to TRBD1. V dropped 8 bases and J dropped 4; count of bases not matched to a gene: 5. The CDR3 is 14 amino acids. CDR1 WNHNN and CDR2 SYGVQD come from the germline V gene (reference sequence). The CDR3 spells CASSGQGVTGELFF. The sequenced part of the CDR3 DNA is TGCGCCAGCTCGGGACAGGGCGTCACCGGGGAG.

As for this clone: The read finishes 3 residues shy of the CDR3 end, and the germline J gene is used to complete it. The V and J genes are TRBV5-6 and TRBJ1-2, with D perhaps matching TRBD1 (6 bases). Germline V lookup: CDR1 SGHDT, CDR2 YYEEEE. V was clipped by 4 bases and J by 6 bases, with 13 bases between them. The length of the CDR3 is 13 residues. CDR3 in amino acids: CASSLNRVHGYTF. The CDR3 bases that were read are TGTGCCAGCAGCCTCAACAGGGTACATGGC.

With respect to this clone: The read ends 3 residues early relative to the CDR3; the germline J gene fills the gap. J is TRBJ2-7 and V is TRBV7-9; TRBD1 matches at 10 bases. From germline, CDR1 is SEHNR and CDR2 FQNEAQ (reference sequence). The V gene end was trimmed by 5 bases and the J gene end by 3 bases; junction bases not matched to a gene: 4. The CDR3 runs to 14 residues. The CDR3 loop reads CASSLRTGGYEQYF. The CDR3 bases that were read are TGTGCCAGCAGCCTTAGGACAGGGGGCTACGAG.

A remark on this clone: The read gets to within 3 residues of the CDR3 end, and the germline J gene fills in the rest. This chain links TRBV19 with TRBJ2-2, with 9 bases aligning to TRBD1. This CDR3 has 16 residues. Germline CDR1 and CDR2: LNHDA and SQIVND (reference sequence). Germline trimming cut 5 bases from V and 1 base from J; bases unmatched to any gene: 5. This chain's CDR3 is CASSFTDRGNTGELFF. The DNA read from the CDR3 is TGTGCCAGTAGTTTTACGGACAGGGGGAACACCGGGGAG.

A note on this clone: The read terminates 3 residues before the CDR3 end, so the remaining end is supplied by the germline J gene. V is TRBV19 and J is TRBJ2-1, with 8 nucleotides matching TRBD2. V lost 9 bases, J lost 6 bases, and 19 bases stayed unmatched. The CDR3 spans 17 residues. Germline lookup yields CDR1 LNHDA and CDR2 SQIVND (reference sequence). CDR3 DNA, as far as it was read: TGTGCCAGCCCGTTCCCCCCTCTGCGGGAGGTCTTCAATGAG. This translates into CASPFPPLREVFNE. The entire CDR3 sequence reads CASPFPPLREVFNEQFF.

A note on this clone: The CDR3 end lies 3 residues beyond the end of the read and is filled in from the germline J gene. The sample holds other DNA sequences that translate to the same CDR3. The rearrangement uses TRBV10-3 and TRBJ2-7, with D perhaps TRBD1 (6 bases). V was clipped by 8 bases and J by 2 bases, with 13 bases between them. The CDR3 is 13 amino acids. Per germline, CDR1 ENHRY and CDR2 SYGVKD. The sequenced part of the CDR3 DNA is TGTGCCATCGGAGAACAGGGCACCTACGAG. Translation: CAIGEQGTYE. The CDR3 in full is CAIGEQGTYEQYF.

With respect to this clone: The CDR3 end lies 3 residues beyond the end of the read and is filled in from the germline J gene. J is TRBJ2-5 and V is TRBV5-1; tentative D call: TRBD1 (6 bases). Germline V gene sequence: CDR1 SGHRS, CDR2 YFSETQ. V was clipped by 7 bases and J by 1 base, with 14 bases between them. This CDR3 is built from 14 residues. The CDR3 sequence is CASCIGTTQETQYF. The DNA read from the CDR3 is TGCGCCAGCTGTATCGGGACAACCCAAGAGACC.

Worth noting for this clone: The sequence runs out 3 residues before the end of the CDR3; the remainder is reconstructed from the germline J gene. V and J are TRBV19 and TRBJ2-2; 7 nucleotides match TRBD1. Looked up from germline, CDR1 is LNHDA and CDR2 is SQIVND (reference sequence). Losses at the gene ends were 6 bases for V and 7 bases for J; bases not matched to a gene: 14. The CDR3 sequence is 16 residues long. The covered CDR3 bases are TGTGCCAGTAGCCCGGTCGGGGCAGGGGGTAACGGGGAG. Its translation is CASSPVGAGGNGE. The entire CDR3 is CASSPVGAGGNGELFF.

Of note for this clone: Read data end 3 residues before the CDR3 end; the end is taken from the germline J gene. The J gene is TRBJ1-1, the V gene TRBV2; D remains unclear. The ends were cut back, 4 bases at V and 0 bases at J, with 12 bases in the middle. The germline gives CDR1 SNHLY, CDR2 FYNNEI. The CDR3 contains 15 residues. The CDR3 DNA, read in part, is TGTGCCAGCAGTGGGCAACAAAAGATGAACACTGAA. Translation gives CASSGQQKMNTE. The whole CDR3 region reads CASSGQQKMNTEAFF.

Comments on this clone: The CDR3 end is not reached by the read, which stops 3 residues before it; the germline J gene fills it in. V gene TRBV6-1 combines with J gene TRBJ2-7, with a tentative D call TRBD2 (7 bases). Between the trimmed V and J ends, which lost 4 bases and 0 bases, there was a span of 16 bases. The germline V gene has CDR1 MNHNS and CDR2 SASEGT. The CDR3 is 16 amino acids. The CDR3: CASSGNYRDYSYEQYF. The sequenced CDR3 bases are TGTGCCAGCAGTGGGAATTACAGGGACTACTCCTACGAG.

The CDR3 region is CAWSTGFYGYTF. The sequenced part of the CDR3 DNA is TGTGCCTGGAGTACGGGTTTTTATGGC. The J gene is TRBJ1-2, the V gene TRBV30; the D is unclear. The CDR3 end is not reached by the read, which stops 3 residues before it; the germline J gene fills it in. The ends were cut back, 2 bases at V and 5 bases at J, with 9 bases in the middle. The CDR3 consists of 12 residues. Germline V gives CDR1 GTSNPN, CDR2 SVGIG (reference sequence).

Comment on this clone: The CDR3 end is not reached by the read, which stops 3 residues before it; the germline J gene fills it in. V gene TRBV7-6 combines with J gene TRBJ2-3; 8 nucleotides align to TRBD2. V gave up 5 bases and J gave up 4 bases; unmatched junction bases: 11. CDR1 SGHVS and CDR2 FNYEAQ come from the germline V gene. CDR3 length: 16 residues. The CDR3 loop reads CASSVRGAGVADTQYF. The sequenced part of the CDR3 DNA is TGTGCCAGCAGCGTCAGGGGAGCGGGGGTTGCAGATACG.

A remark on this clone: The read ends 3 residues shy of where the CDR3 ends; the end is completed using the germline J gene. V gene TRBV7-2 combines with J gene TRBJ2-7; D is ambiguous. Germline V gene data show CDR1 as SGHTA and CDR2 as FQGNSA. The CDR3 sequence is 13 residues long. The V gene lost 1 base and the J gene lost 3 bases, with 7 bases spanning the gap. The sequenced part of the CDR3 DNA is TGTGCCAGCAGCTTAGGGCCTAGCTACGAG. Amino acids: CASSLGPSYE. The whole CDR3 protein reads CASSLGPSYEQYF.

A word on this clone: The read terminates 3 residues ahead of where the CDR3 ends, so the germline J gene completes it. The rearrangement joins TRBV7-6 to TRBJ2-3, with a weak D call TRBD1 (5 bases). The CDR3 has 14 amino acids. Germline V gives CDR1 SGHVS, CDR2 FNYEAQ. V lost 1 base to trimming and J lost 5 bases, with 10 bases between them. This chain's CDR3 is CASSLGRVGDTQYF. The CDR3 bases that were read are TGTGCCAGCAGCTTAGGCAGGGTTGGAGATACG.

Turning to this clone: The CDR3 extends 3 residues past the end of the read, so its final part is completed from the germline J gene. V gene TRBV19 combines with J gene TRBJ2-3; 9 positions match TRBD2. The CDR3 extends over 14 amino acids. The junction had 4 bases not matched to a gene; V was cut back by 3 bases and J by 6 bases. Per germline, CDR1 LNHDA and CDR2 SQIVND (reference sequence). The CDR3 protein is CASSIGGGADTQYF. The covered CDR3 bases are TGTGCCAGTAGTATTGGCGGGGGGGCGGATACG.

In regard to this clone: The sequence runs out 3 residues before the end of the CDR3; the remainder is reconstructed from the germline J gene. The chain combines TRBV2 with TRBJ2-5, with 8 positions matching TRBD2. The CDR3 spans 14 residues. Germline V gene data show CDR1 as SNHLY and CDR2 as FYNNEI. V lost 7 bases to trimming and J lost 5 bases; unmatched junction nucleotides: 9. CDR3 bases read: TGTGCCAGCATTTTTCGGGGGGGAAGGGAGACC. It translates to CASIFRGGRET. The full CDR3 reads CASIFRGGRETQYF.

Points on this clone: The read falls 3 residues short of the CDR3 end, and the missing part is taken from the germline J gene. The chain is built from TRBV7-2 and TRBJ1-2; 8 bases match TRBD1. The CDR3 is 12 amino acids. Per germline, CDR1 SGHTA and CDR2 FQGNSA. CDR3 in amino acids: CASSLTGVGYTF. CDR3 bases read: TGTGCCAGCAGCCTGACAGGGGTCGGC.

A remark on this clone: From the germline J gene comes the end of the CDR3, since the read stops 3 residues before it. The chain uses TRBV5-1 and TRBJ2-2, with 9 bases matching TRBD2. V lost 4 bases to trimming and J lost 6 bases; unmatched junction nucleotides: 7. Germline CDR1 SGHRS, CDR2 YFSETQ. The CDR3 has 15 amino acids. The CDR3 reads CASSPGLAVPGELFF. Partial CDR3 DNA: TGCGCCAGCAGCCCGGGACTAGCCGTACCCGGGGAG. Full variable domain (outside the CDR3, taken from reference TRBV5-1 and TRBJ2-2): KAGVTQTPRYLIKTRGQQVTLSCSPISGHRSVSWYQQTPGQGLQFLFEYFSETQRNKGNFPGRFSGRQFSNSRSEMNVSTLELGDSALYLCASSPGLAVPGELFFGEGSRLTVL.

Of note for this clone: The read stops 3 residues short of the end of the CDR3; the missing end is completed from the germline J gene. The V gene is TRBV19, the J gene TRBJ2-1, with 14 bases identical to TRBD2. This CDR3 has 17 residues. CDR1 LNHDA and CDR2 SQIVND come from the germline V gene (reference sequence). The V gene end was trimmed by 4 bases and the J gene end by 7 bases; junction bases not matched to a gene: 9. The CDR3 loop reads CASSSPGTSGSRNEQFF. The CDR3 DNA, read in part, is TGTGCCAGTAGTAGCCCCGGGACTAGCGGGAGCAGGAATGAG.

CDR3 DNA (partial): TGTGCCAGCAGAGAACAGGGGGGCTTTGAAGCA. Translation gives CASREQGGFEA. The whole CDR3 is CASREQGGFEAAFF. This chain links TRBV2 with TRBJ1-1, with 8 bases identical to TRBD1. The read gets to within 3 residues of the CDR3 end, and the germline J gene fills in the rest. Per the germline V gene, CDR1 is SNHLY and CDR2 is FYNNEI. There are 14 residues in the CDR3.

Note on this clone: The CDR3 end lies 3 residues beyond the end of the read and is filled in from the germline J gene. The chain combines TRBV30 with TRBJ2-4, with unresolved D. Trimming stripped 0 bases from V and 0 bases from J, with 18 bases between. This CDR3 is 18 amino acids long. CDR1 and CDR2 from the germline V gene are GTSNPN and SVGIG (reference sequence). The CDR3 loop reads CAWSVGLNYPLAKNIQYF. The covered CDR3 bases are TGTGCCTGGAGTGTAGGCCTTAATTACCCTCTAGCCAAAAACATT.

As regards this clone: The read comes to an end 3 residues before the CDR3 does, leaving the germline J gene to fill in the end. The chain couples TRBV18 to TRBJ1-1, with 8 nucleotides matching TRBD1. Germline CDR1 reads KGHSH; CDR2 reads LQKENI. This CDR3 comprises 14 residues. J gave up 5 bases and V 4 bases, and 6 bases lay outside the gene matches. CDR3 amino acids: CASSQGQGVTEAFF. The CDR3 bases that were read are TGTGCCAGCTCACAAGGACAGGGAGTGACTGAA.

Notes on this clone: From the germline J gene comes the end of the CDR3, since the read stops 3 residues before it. This chain joins TRBV20-1 and TRBJ1-2, with D perhaps matching TRBD1 (5 bases). The ends were cut back, 5 bases at V and 2 bases at J, with 9 bases in the middle. There are 12 residues in the CDR3. CDR1 is DFQATT and CDR2 is SNEGSKA in the germline V gene (reference sequence). This chain's CDR3 is CSAPDTNYGYTF. The CDR3 DNA, read in part, is TGCAGTGCTCCGGACACCAACTATGGC.

A note on this clone: Sequencing ends 3 residues short of the CDR3 end; the germline J gene provides the rest. The V gene is TRBV6-1, the J gene TRBJ1-2; no reliable D call. This CDR3 comprises 15 residues. Trimming left V 0 bases short and J 2 bases short, with 10 bases between. Germline assignment: CDR1 MNHNS and CDR2 SASEGT. The sequenced part of the CDR3 DNA is TGTGCCAGCAGTGAAGCGTATATAGCCAACTATGGC. Residues: CASSEAYIANYG. The CDR3 as a whole reads CASSEAYIANYGYTF.

Worth noting for this clone: The sequenced fragment ends 3 residues before the CDR3 boundary, so the rest is inferred from the germline J gene. The chain has TRBV23-1 and TRBJ1-1; maybe TRBD1 (5 bases). TRBV23-1 is labeled an ORF, and its function is uncertain. This CDR3 spans 17 amino acids. V was trimmed by 1 base and J by 1 base, leaving 16 bases between them. The CDR3 sequence: CASSQLFPGQGNTEAFF. The covered CDR3 bases are TGCGCCAGCAGTCAATTGTTCCCGGGCCAGGGGAACACTGAA.

A note on this clone: The read is 3 residues too short to cover the CDR3 end, so that end is filled in from the germline J gene. The V gene is TRBV7-2, the J gene TRBJ2-1, with TRBD2 matching over 10 bases. V shed 2 bases and J 6 bases; nucleotides not matched to a gene: 4. CDR3 size: 15 residues. Germline lookup yields CDR1 SGHTA and CDR2 FQGNSA. CDR3 bases read: TGTGCCAGCAGCTTATCTACTAGCGGGGTCAATGAG. This gives the protein CASSLSTSGVNE. The full CDR3 protein is CASSLSTSGVNEQFF.